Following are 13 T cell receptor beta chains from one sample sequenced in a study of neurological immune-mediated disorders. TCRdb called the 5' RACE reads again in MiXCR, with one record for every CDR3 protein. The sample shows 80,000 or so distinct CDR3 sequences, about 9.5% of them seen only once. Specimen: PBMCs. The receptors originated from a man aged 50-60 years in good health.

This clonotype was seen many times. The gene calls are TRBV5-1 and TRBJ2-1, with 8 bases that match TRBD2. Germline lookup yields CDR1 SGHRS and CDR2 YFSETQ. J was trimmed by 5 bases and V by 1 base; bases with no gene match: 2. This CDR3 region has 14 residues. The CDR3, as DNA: TGCGCCAGCAGCTTGTTGGGACTAGACAATGAGCAGTTCTTC. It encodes CASSLLGLDNEQFF.

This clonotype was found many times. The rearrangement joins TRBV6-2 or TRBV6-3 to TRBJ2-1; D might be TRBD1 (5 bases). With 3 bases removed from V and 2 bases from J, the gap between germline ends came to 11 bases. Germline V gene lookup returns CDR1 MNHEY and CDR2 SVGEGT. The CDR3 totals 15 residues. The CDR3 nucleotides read TGTGCCAGCAGTTATCCTCAGGGCCCCTACAATGAGCAGTTCTTC. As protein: CASSYPQGPYNEQFF.

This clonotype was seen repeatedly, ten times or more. The CDR3 region has the DNA TGTGCCAGCAGTGACAGGGGGCATTGGGAAGCTTTCTTT. It yields the protein CASSDRGHWEAFF. J is TRBJ1-1 and V is TRBV25-1, with TRBD1 matching 8 bases. V lost 3 bases and J lost 8; bases outside the gene matches: 5. There are 13 residues in the CDR3. Germline V CDR1 and CDR2: MGHDK, SYGVNS.

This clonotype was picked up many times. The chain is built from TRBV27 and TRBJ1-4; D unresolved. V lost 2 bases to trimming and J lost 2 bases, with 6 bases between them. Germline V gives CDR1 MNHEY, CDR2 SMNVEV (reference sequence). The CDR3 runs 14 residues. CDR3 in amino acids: CASSLSRTNEKLFF. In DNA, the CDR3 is TGTGCCAGCAGTTTAAGTCGGACTAATGAAAAACTGTTTTTT.

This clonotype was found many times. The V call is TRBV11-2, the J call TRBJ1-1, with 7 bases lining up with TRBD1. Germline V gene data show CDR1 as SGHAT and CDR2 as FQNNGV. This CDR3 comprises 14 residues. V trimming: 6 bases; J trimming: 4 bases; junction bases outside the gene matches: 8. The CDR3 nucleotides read TGTGCCAGCAGGAATAACAGGGGCGGCACTGAAGCTTTCTTT. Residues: CASRNNRGGTEAFF.

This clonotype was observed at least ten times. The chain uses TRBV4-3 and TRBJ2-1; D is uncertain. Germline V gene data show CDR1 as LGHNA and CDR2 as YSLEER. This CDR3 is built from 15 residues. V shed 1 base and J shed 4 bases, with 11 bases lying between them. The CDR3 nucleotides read TGCGCCAGCAGCCAAGGGAGAGCTCTTTACAATGAGCAGTTCTTC. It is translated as CASSQGRALYNEQFF.

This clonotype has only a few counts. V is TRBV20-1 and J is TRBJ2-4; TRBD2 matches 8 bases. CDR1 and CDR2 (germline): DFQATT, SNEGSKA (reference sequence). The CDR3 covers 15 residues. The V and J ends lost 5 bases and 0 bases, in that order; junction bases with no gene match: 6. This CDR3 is CSAFSGSEAKNIQYF. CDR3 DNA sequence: TGCAGTGCTTTCAGCGGGAGTGAAGCCAAAAACATTCAGTACTTC.

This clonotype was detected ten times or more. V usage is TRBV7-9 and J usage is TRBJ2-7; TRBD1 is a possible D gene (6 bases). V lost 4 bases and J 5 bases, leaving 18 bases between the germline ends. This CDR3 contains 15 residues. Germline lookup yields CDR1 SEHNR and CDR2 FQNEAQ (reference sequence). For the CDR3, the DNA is TGTGCCAGCAGCTCGGACCGGGACAATAACGACGAGCAGTACTTC. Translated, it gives CASSSDRDNNDEQYF.

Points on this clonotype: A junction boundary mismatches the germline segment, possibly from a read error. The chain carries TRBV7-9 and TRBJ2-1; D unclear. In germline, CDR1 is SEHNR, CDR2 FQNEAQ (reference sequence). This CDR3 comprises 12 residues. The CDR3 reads CAISRLEVEQFF. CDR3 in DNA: TGTGCCATCAGCAGACTGGAAGTAGAGCAGTTCTTC.

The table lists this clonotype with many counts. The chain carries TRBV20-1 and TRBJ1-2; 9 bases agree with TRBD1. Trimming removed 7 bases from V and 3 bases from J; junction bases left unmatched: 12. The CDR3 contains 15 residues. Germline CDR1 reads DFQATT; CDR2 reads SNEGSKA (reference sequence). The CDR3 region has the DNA TGCAGTGTTTTACCCCCGAGACAGGGGGACTATGGCTACACCTTC. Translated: CSVLPPRQGDYGYTF.

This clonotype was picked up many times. CDR3 sequence: CASSLLGQETQYF. In DNA form, the CDR3 reads TGCGCCAGCAGCTTGTTGGGGCAAGAGACCCAGTACTTC. J is TRBJ2-5 and V is TRBV5-1; unclear D gene. The V gene's germline CDR1 is SGHRS and CDR2 YFSETQ. V shed 1 base and J shed 2 bases, with 6 bases lying between them. The CDR3 contains 13 residues.

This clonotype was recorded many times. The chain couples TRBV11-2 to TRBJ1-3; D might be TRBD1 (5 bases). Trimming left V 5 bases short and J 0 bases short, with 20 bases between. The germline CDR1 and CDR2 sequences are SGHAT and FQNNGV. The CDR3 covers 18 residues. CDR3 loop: CASSPLRGGANSGNTIYF. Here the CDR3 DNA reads TGTGCCAGCAGCCCACTCCGGGGAGGGGCTAACTCTGGAAACACCATATATTTT.

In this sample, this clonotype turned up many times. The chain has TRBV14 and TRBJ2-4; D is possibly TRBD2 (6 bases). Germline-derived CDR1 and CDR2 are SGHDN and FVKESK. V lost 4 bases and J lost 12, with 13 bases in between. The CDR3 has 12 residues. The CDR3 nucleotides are TGTGCCAGCAGCCCGAGTGGGCGGGATCAGTACTTC. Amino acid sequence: CASSPSGRDQYF.